This entry concerns a single T cell receptor (beta chain). This entry belongs to a study of radiation and T cells in renal cell carcinoma. This sample's time point: blood 4 weeks post-SBRT, at nephrectomy. The treatment is: 15 Gy SBRT to primary tumor, nephrectomy 4 weeks later. The V gene's germline CDR1 is SGHAT and CDR2 FQDESV (reference sequence). V lost 1 base, J lost 0 bases, and 16 bases lay in between. This CDR3 spans 18 amino acids. Assay: immunoSEQ multiplex PCR; the TCRdb copy retains only in-frame clones and omits some. The sample records about 77,000 clones, around 78% being singletons. The chain employs TRBV11-1 and TRBJ2-1; D unclear. Sequenced here: blood, sampled from a patient whose treatment included radiotherapy and nephrectomy. This receptor was taken from a woman in her fifties or sixties with renal cell carcinoma. The CDR3 sequence: CASSLEVSQSSSYNEQFF. CDR3 sequence (DNA): TGTGCCAGCAGCTTAGAGGTCTCCCAATCGAGCTCCTACAATGAGCAGTTCTTC.